This note documents a single T cell receptor (beta chain) sequence. Its antigen is still unknown. The sample holds no much larger clone one base away, and base qualities are not on file. The same CDR3 arises from other DNA sequences in this sample as well. About 17-50 mg of tumor tissue was diced, and more than 2.5 ug of DNA was typically obtained. The study profiled bulk TCR beta-chain repertoires in matched peripheral blood, tumor and adjacent normal breast tissue taken from fewer than 20 patients with early-stage breast cancer. Following resection, visually identified tumor tissue was excised and transferred into prechilled RNAlater. Tumor tissue (about 19-50 mg) was diced and homogenized in RLTplus buffer with beta-mercaptoethanol and antifoaming agent using a TissueLyser II. The Qiagen AllPrep DNA/RNA Mini kit was used to extract genomic DNA. Each sample was amplified as two independent genomic DNA replicates: 0.45 to 0.5 ug for blood and about 1.4 ug for tumor or normal breast. TCRB sequencing of genomic DNA was carried out with the ImmunoSeq Intro kit according to the manufacturer's instructions. Multiplex PCR was run for 30 to 40 cycles using proprietary primers and spike-in control sequences for absolute quantification. Single-end 150-bp reads were used to sequence an 87-bp fragment spanning the CDR3 and the flanking V and J genes. Each lane of an Illumina MiSeq running version 3.0 chemistry carried seven multiplexed samples, with two replicates apiece. In the source study's methods: The vendor's proprietary pipeline processed the raw data and merged both replicates into a single result for each sample. A clonotype was defined as productive rearrangements that share the same V-gene family, CDR3 amino acid sequence and J-gene segment. To compute clonality, the normalized Shannon entropy (Pielou evenness) of TCRB abundances was subtracted from 1. To estimate T cell density, the total number of templates was divided by the input cell count, which was inferred from how much DNA went in. Total repertoire diversity and clonality were estimated with Recon using default parameters. A clonotype was considered tumor-enriched if its abundance in tumor exceeded 0.1% and was at least 32-fold higher than its abundance in normal breast. This immuneACCESS table, as held by TCRdb, lists in-frame sequences with V and J called but not all clones. Of the missing ones, under half trace to an unresolved V gene in checked studies; the others have no known cause. That table supplies the V and J calls and clone size; D and trimming were determined from the DNA. The sample table records about 3,500 clones; around 60% of these occur just once. The ten largest clones take up roughly 17% of the sample.

The data derive from a study of early stage breast cancer tumors (dated by TCRdb to the late 2010s). About the full investigation: Of the approximately 15 invasive breast tumors, approximately 11 were found to be estrogen receptor-positive, progesterone receptor-positive and HER2-negative. The samples as a whole yielded a few million detected templates, corresponding to around 1,100,000 unique clonotypes. On average, each sample got around 10-fold read coverage. About 65% of the 12 ER+/PR+/HER2- tumors were invasive ductal carcinomas, while the other four were invasive lobular carcinomas. Overall study outcomes, separate from this receptor: Enriched TCRB sequences shared across patients were mostly commonly generated sequences, unlikely to play an important role in the tumor microenvironment. Tumors showed approximately 2.4-fold higher T cell density and higher clonality than adjacent normal breast tissue. Chain pairing and functional markers such as CD4, CD8 and FOXP3 were missed by bulk genomic DNA sequencing of unsorted cells. Analysis by tumor subtype was prevented by the small cohort size. Repertoires from blood and normal breast were more alike than repertoires from blood and tumor, and in about 85% of the 16 patients, comparing each tissue with blood separated tumor from normal.

The source material was breast tumor tissue. The sequence came from a person in their 40s with breast cancer.

The DNA reads as follows: TGCGCCAGCAGCTTGGATTCAGGGGCTGGGGCCAACGTCCTGACTTTC. This translates into CASSLDSGAGANVLTF. This chain is built from TRBV5-1 and TRBJ2-6; 6 matching bases give a weak D call of TRBD1. CDR1 is given as SGHRS and CDR2 as YFSETQ, both from the germline V gene. The CDR3 starts with the cysteine, ends with the phenylalanine, and has 16 residues. Only the CDR3 region is kept as DNA, spanning 48 bases read in frame from base 1. Relative to germline, V is 0 bases shorter and J is 2 bases shorter, with 9 bases between their ends.